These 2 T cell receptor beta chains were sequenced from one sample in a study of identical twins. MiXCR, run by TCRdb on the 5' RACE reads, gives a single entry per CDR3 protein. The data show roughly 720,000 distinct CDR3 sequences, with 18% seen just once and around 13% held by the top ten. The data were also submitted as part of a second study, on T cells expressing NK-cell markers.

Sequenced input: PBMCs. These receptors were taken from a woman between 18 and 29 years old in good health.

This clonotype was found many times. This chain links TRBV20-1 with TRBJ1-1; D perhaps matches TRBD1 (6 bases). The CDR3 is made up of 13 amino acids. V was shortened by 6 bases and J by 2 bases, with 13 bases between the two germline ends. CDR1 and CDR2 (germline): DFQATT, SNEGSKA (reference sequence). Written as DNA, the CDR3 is TGCAGTGCCCACAGGGACCAAAACACTGAAGCTTTCTTT. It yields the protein CSAHRDQNTEAFF.

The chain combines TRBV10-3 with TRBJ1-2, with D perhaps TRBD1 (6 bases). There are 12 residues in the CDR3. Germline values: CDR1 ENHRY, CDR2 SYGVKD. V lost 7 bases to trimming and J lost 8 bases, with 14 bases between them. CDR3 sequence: CAIKNEGVGYTF. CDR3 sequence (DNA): TGTGCCATCAAGAATGAGGGGGTCGGCTACACCTTC.